A selection of T cell receptor beta chains follows, all from one sample in a study of beta chain features in type 1 diabetes. Some clones are missing from TCRdb's copy, which holds only in-frame ones; the method was immunoSEQ multiplex PCR. Here the sample spans 400,000 to 550,000 clones, 10% to 12% being singletons. Sequencing used naive CD4+ T cells from blood. The receptors here all came from a woman under 30 in good health. The CDR3 runs from the conserved cysteine through the conserved F or W. Fields, in order: V gene, J gene, D gene, clone size, CDR3 DNA, CDR3 protein. A D gene is named only where the DNA matches it firmly. Clone size appears in some rows only: once, few, many, or a class for an expanded clone.

TRBV6-5	TRBJ1-1	.	few	TGTGCCAGCAGTGCTGTTAGGAACACTGAAGCTTTCTTT	CASSAVRNTEAFF
TRBV25-1	TRBJ2-1	.	.	TGTGCCAGCAGTGAAAGGGGCTCCTACAATGAGCAGTTCTTC	CASSERGSYNEQFF
TRBV5-4	TRBJ1-1	.	.	TGTGCCAGCAGCTCAACAGGGAAGGGAGCTTTCTTT	CASSSTGKGAFF
TRBV18	TRBJ1-2	.	.	TGTGCCAGCTCACCAGTAATAGATTATGGCTACACCTTC	CASSPVIDYGYTF
TRBV6-6	TRBJ2-7	.	.	TGTGCCAGCAGTGGGACAAACTCCTACGAGCAGTACTTC	CASSGTNSYEQYF
TRBV25-1	TRBJ2-5	.	few	TGTGCCAGCAGTGAAGGGCGGATGCGGGAAAGAGAGACCCAGTACTTC	CASSEGRMRERETQYF
TRBV11-2	TRBJ2-1	TRBD2	.	TGTGCCAGCAGCTCTCTTGGGGGGACTACTCGCAATGAGCAGTTCTTC	CASSSLGGTTRNEQFF
TRBV5-1	TRBJ1-4	.	few	TGCGCCAGCAGCTACGGGACCTATGAAGAAAAACTGTTTTTT	CASSYGTYEEKLFF
TRBV7-2	TRBJ1-2	.	.	TGTGCCAGCAGCCCCCGGAGGGAGGCTAACTATGGCTACACCTTC	CASSPRREANYGYTF
TRBV5-1	TRBJ2-3	.	few	TGCGCCAGCAGCTTGGTGTTAAGGGACGGGGACACAGATACGCAGTATTTT	CASSLVLRDGDTDTQYF
TRBV9	TRBJ2-1	TRBD2	few	TGTGCCAGCAGCCAGGGAGGGTACCTCTCCTACAATGAGCAGTTCTTC	CASSQGGYLSYNEQFF
TRBV29-1	TRBJ2-6	TRBD1	.	TGCAGCGTTTTGGGGACAGCGATCTCTGGGGCCAACGTCCTGACTTTC	CSVLGTAISGANVLTF
TRBV5-1	TRBJ2-1	.	few	TGCGCCAGCAGCTTCCCCCGCAATGAGCAGTTCTTC	CASSFPRNEQFF
TRBV29-1	TRBJ2-3	.	few	TGCAGCGCCCCAACGGTGGGCGGCACAGATACGCAGTATTTT	CSAPTVGGTDTQYF
TRBV30	TRBJ2-7	.	many	TGTGCCTGGGGGTCTCTACGAAAGCAGTACTTC	CAWGSLRKQYF
TRBV7-9	TRBJ1-2	.	few	TGTGCCAGCAGCCGAATCCTCCAGAGGGACTATGGCTACACCTTC	CASSRILQRDYGYTF
TRBV14	TRBJ1-2	.	.	TGTGCCAGCAGCCAGCACGGATATGGCTACACCTTC	CASSQHGYGYTF
TRBV25-1	TRBJ2-7	.	.	TGTGCCAGCAGTGAATACGCTCCAGGGGCCTACGAGCAGTACTTC	CASSEYAPGAYEQYF
TRBV9	TRBJ2-1	.	few	TGTGCCAGCAGCCCCCGATATAGGGGCGCTGGCCATGAGCAGTTCTTC	CASSPRYRGAGHEQFF
TRBV15	TRBJ2-5	.	.	TGTGCCACCAGCAGCCAAAGGGGTTTCCAAGAGACCCAGTACTTC	CATSSQRGFQETQYF
TRBV7-2	TRBJ1-5	.	few	TGTGCCAGCAGCTTAGAACCGTCTGAGGCCCAGCATTTT	CASSLEPSEAQHF
TRBV7-6	TRBJ1-6	TRBD1	.	TGTGCCAGCAGTCGAGAACCGGGACAGGGCGATTCACCCCTCCACTTT	CASSREPGQGDSPLHF
TRBV9	TRBJ2-3	.	.	TGTGCCAGCAGCGTAGGGGGGACGGCAGATACGCAGTATTTT	CASSVGGTADTQYF
TRBV29-1	TRBJ1-1	.	few	TGCAGCGTTGAAGATCTGGGACGCTATAACACTGAAGCTTTCTTT	CSVEDLGRYNTEAFF
TRBV7-9	TRBJ1-1	.	.	TGTGCCAGCAGCCCAAGATCATTT	CASSPRSF
TRBV5-6	TRBJ2-3	.	few	TGTGCCACACTAAAGCGGGGCACAGATACGCAGTATTTT	CATLKRGTDTQYF
TRBV30	TRBJ1-1	.	few	TGTGCCTGGAGTGTACCGGGGGCAGCCGCGAAGACTGAAGCTTTCTTT	CAWSVPGAAAKTEAFF
TRBV5-1	TRBJ2-7	.	few	TGCGCCAGCAGCCCTCGGGGGGCCGGTATCTACGAGCAGTACTTC	CASSPRGAGIYEQYF
TRBV6-5	TRBJ2-1	.	.	TGTGCCAGCAGTTACCAGCCCTACAATGAGCAGTTCTTC	CASSYQPYNEQFF
TRBV5-6	TRBJ1-2	.	few	TGTGCCAGCAGCAGACCCCATCGAGGGAACTATGGCTACACCTTC	CASSRPHRGNYGYTF
TRBV5-1	TRBJ2-1	.	few	TGCGCCAGCAGCTTGGGAGGCTTCTCCTACAATGAGCAGTTCTTC	CASSLGGFSYNEQFF
TRBV7-2	TRBJ1-5	.	.	TGTGCCAGCAGCCCTCCGGGGAATCAGCCCCAGCATTTT	CASSPPGNQPQHF
TRBV7-2	TRBJ2-1	.	few	TGTGCCAGCAGCTTAACTATGGGGCTCAGTGAGCAGTTCTTC	CASSLTMGLSEQFF
TRBV11-2	TRBJ2-3	.	.	TGTGCCAGCAGCTTCTTGGCGGATACGCAGTATTTT	CASSFLADTQYF
TRBV7-9	TRBJ1-2	.	.	TGTGCCAGCAGCCTCGGCTTTGGCTACACCTTC	CASSLGFGYTF
TRBV11-2	TRBJ1-1	.	few	TGTGCCAGCAGGTCAAATAAGGGGCGGAACACTGAAGCTTTCTTT	CASRSNKGRNTEAFF
TRBV4-1	TRBJ2-3	.	.	TGCGCCAGCAGCCACCCCGGGAGTAGCACAGATACGCAGTATTTT	CASSHPGSSTDTQYF
TRBV4-1	TRBJ2-5	.	.	TGCGCCAGCAGCCAAGTGAGGCAGGGGCAAGAGACCCAGTACTTC	CASSQVRQGQETQYF
TRBV7-2	TRBJ2-3	.	few	TGTGCCAGCAGCTCACCTTTGGACAGAAAGCCTAGCACAGATACGCAGTATTTT	CASSSPLDRKPSTDTQYF
TRBV18	TRBJ2-7	TRBD1	.	TGTGCCAGCTCACCACAGGGACAGGGGAACGAGCAGTACTTC	CASSPQGQGNEQYF
TRBV4-3	TRBJ2-4	.	.	TGCGCCAGCAGCCAAGGTTTAACTAGGGCTAGCAAAAACATTCAGTACTTC	CASSQGLTRASKNIQYF
TRBV5-1	TRBJ1-1	.	few	TGCGCCAGCATTCAGGGCGGTGAAGCTTTCTTT	CASIQGGEAFF
TRBV7-2	TRBJ2-2	TRBD2	few	TGTGCCAGCAGCTCTAGCGGGAGCGCCGGGGAGCTGTTTTTT	CASSSSGSAGELFF
TRBV11-2	TRBJ2-1	TRBD2	.	TGTGCCAGCAGCAGGGGACTAGACGGCTATGAGCAGTTCTTC	CASSRGLDGYEQFF
TRBV21-1	TRBJ2-1	.	.	TGTGCCAGCCCTCTTGCTAGCGGGAAAGATGAGCAGTTCTTC	CASPLASGKDEQFF
TRBV2	TRBJ2-3	.	few	TGTGCCAGCAGTGAACGGGGAGATACGCAGTATTTT	CASSERGDTQYF
TRBV7-9	TRBJ1-1	.	few	TGTGCCAGCAGTCCGGACCGGCGGAGCACTGAAGCTTTCTTT	CASSPDRRSTEAFF
TRBV19	TRBJ2-1	TRBD2	few	TGTGCCAGTAGTTCCGGGACTAGCGGGAGGCAGTTCTTC	CASSSGTSGRQFF
TRBV5-6	TRBJ2-2	TRBD2	.	TGTGCCAGCAGCTCGGATAGCGGGCCAACCGGGGAGCTGTTTTTT	CASSSDSGPTGELFF
TRBV19	TRBJ1-5	.	few	TGTGCCAGTAGTACCAGAAGGACAGTCTTCTTTACGCCCCAGCATTTT	CASSTRRTVFFTPQHF
TRBV10-3	TRBJ2-7	TRBD2	.	TGTGCCATCAGTGAACTAGCGGGAGTAAATGTCCACGAGCAGTACTTC	CAISELAGVNVHEQYF
TRBV18	TRBJ2-7	.	few	TGTGCCAGCTCACCACTTCAATCCTACGAGCAGTACTTC	CASSPLQSYEQYF
TRBV7-9	TRBJ1-1	.	.	TGTGCCAGCAGCTCTAGCCGGAACACTGAAGCTTTCTTT	CASSSSRNTEAFF
TRBV10-3	TRBJ1-5	.	.	TGTGCCACTCAGGGAGTGAGCAATCAGCCCCAGCATTTT	CATQGVSNQPQHF
TRBV11-2	TRBJ2-1	TRBD2	few	TGTGCCAGCAGCCCACCCGCCCAAAGACTAGCCGGGAACAATGAGCAGTTCTTC	CASSPPAQRLAGNNEQFF